This T cell receptor beta chain appears in the sequencing data of a study of T-cell reconstitution after alpha-beta-depleted transplantation in children. This CDR3 spans 15 amino acids. The V and J ends lost 5 bases and 9 bases respectively, with 17 bases between them. Using unique molecular identifiers, the investigators prepared the TCRbeta library. From the PCR reads, TCRdb called clonotypes with MiXCR, one entry per CDR3 protein. The table lists some 81,000 distinct CDR3 sequences, approximately 14% of them singletons. This receptor was taken from a male patient aged 2-9 years who had a stem cell transplant for acute lymphoblastic leukemia, so the T cells may come from the graft donor. This sample comprised PBMCs, mostly from graft donor cells, obtained 180 days after TCRalphabeta/CD19-depleted stem cell transplant. The gene calls are TRBV12-3 or TRBV12-4 and TRBJ1-6; no clear D. CDR3 sequence (DNA): TGTGCCAGCAGTACCGCGCGGGCCCCGGGTTCACCCCTCCACTTT. Encoded protein: CASSTARAPGSPLHF.